This T cell receptor (beta chain) originates from a study of T cell repertoires in cytomegalovirus infection. Study-level findings and limits: Carriage of CMV together with the relevant HLA was identifiable through cumulative public TCR beta family frequency.

This clonotype has only one observation. The antigen remains unidentified. The CDR3 totals 13 residues. CDR1 is SGHDT, CDR2 YYEEEE, per germline. V was clipped by 1 base and J by 12 bases, with 14 bases between them. Each CDR3 protein is one row after TCRdb ran MiXCR on the reads. The sample yields about 740,000 distinct CDR3 sequences, around 31% seen once. This TCR was sampled from a human donor in good health (CMV status not recorded). Some clones in this sample may be carry-over from other donors' samples. The material sequenced was cultured PBMCs, taken from culture after CMV antigen stimulation. The chain couples TRBV5-6 to TRBJ2-1, with unresolved D. CDR3 residues: CASSLRRLLGQFF. DNA for the CDR3: TGTGCCAGCAGCTTGAGGCGTTTACTCGGGCAGTTCTTC.